The text below deals with one TCR beta chain. Clones were read by immunoSEQ multiplex PCR, and TCRdb kept only the in-frame ones, dropping some. The profile shows about 160,000 clones, approximately 87% of them singletons. This entry is derived from a study of blood T cell repertoires in COVID-19. Study members were between about 18 and 95 years old and lived in 20 to 30 US regions. Participants reported their clinical history, and cohort assignment relied on those reports. Each recovered donor of Cohort 3 presented with two negative PCRs, clearance, or symptom resolution. The source material was PBMCs or T cells enriched from blood (not recorded which). The sequence was collected from a woman between 50 and 59 years old who had recovered from COVID-19.

CDR3 coding DNA: TGTGCCAGCAGCTTAGCCCCTCCCACAGGGGGCTCTGAGACCCAGTACTTC. Residues: CASSLAPPTGGSETQYF. V usage is TRBV7-6 and J usage is TRBJ2-5, with 9 bases aligning to TRBD1. Germline loops: CDR1 SGHVS, CDR2 FNYEAQ. The CDR3 runs to 17 residues. J lost 5 bases, V lost 0 bases, and 10 bases had no gene match.